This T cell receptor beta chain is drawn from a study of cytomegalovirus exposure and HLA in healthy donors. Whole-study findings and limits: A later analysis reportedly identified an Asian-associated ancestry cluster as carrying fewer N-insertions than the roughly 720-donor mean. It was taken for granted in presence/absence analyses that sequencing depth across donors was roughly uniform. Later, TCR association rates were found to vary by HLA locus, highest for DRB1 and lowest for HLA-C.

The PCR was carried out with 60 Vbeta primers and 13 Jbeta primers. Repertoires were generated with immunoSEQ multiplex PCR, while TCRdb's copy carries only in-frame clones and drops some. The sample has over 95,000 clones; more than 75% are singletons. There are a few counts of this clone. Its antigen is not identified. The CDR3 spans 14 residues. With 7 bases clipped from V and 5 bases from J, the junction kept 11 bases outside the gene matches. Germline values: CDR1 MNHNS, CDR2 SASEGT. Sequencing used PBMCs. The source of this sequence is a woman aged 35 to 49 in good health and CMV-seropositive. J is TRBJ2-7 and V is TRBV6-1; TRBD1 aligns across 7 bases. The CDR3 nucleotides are TGTGCCAGCACCTCCGGGACAGCCCGTAACGAGCAGTACTTC. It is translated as CASTSGTARNEQYF.